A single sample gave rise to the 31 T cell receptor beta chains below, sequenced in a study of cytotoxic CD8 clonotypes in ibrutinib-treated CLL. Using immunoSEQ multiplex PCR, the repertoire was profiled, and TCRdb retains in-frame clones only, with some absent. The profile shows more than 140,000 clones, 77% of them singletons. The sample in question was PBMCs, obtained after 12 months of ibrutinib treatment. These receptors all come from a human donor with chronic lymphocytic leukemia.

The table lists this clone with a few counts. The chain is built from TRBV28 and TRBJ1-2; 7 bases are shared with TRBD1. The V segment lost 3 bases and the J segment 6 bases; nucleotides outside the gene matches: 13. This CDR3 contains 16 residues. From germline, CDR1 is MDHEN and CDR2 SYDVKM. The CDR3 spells CASSFGNRDSTHGYTF. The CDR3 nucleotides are TGTGCCAGCAGTTTTGGTAACAGGGACAGCACTCATGGCTACACCTTC.

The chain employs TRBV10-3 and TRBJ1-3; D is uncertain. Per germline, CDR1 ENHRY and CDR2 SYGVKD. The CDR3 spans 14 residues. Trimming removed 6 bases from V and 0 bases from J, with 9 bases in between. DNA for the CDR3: TGTGCCATCAGAGAGCAGAGCTCTGGAAACACCATATATTTT. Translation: CAIREQSSGNTIYF.

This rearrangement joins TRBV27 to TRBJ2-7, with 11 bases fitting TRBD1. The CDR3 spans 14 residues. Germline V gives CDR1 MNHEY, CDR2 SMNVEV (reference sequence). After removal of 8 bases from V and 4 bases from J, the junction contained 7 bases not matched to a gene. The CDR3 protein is CASLGTGGLYEQYF. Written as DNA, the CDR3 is TGTGCCAGCCTAGGGACAGGGGGATTGTACGAGCAGTACTTC.

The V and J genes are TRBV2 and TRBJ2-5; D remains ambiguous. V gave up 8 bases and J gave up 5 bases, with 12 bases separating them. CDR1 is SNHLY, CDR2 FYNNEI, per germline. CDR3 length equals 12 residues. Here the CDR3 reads CASQGSRETQYF. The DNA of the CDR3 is TGTGCCAGCCAAGGGTCAAGGGAGACCCAGTACTTC.

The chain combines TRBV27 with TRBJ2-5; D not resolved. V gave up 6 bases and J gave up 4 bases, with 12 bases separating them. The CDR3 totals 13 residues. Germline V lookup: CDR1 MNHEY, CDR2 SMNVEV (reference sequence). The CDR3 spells CASRQWNIETQYF. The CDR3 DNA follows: TGTGCCAGCAGGCAATGGAATATAGAGACCCAGTACTTC.

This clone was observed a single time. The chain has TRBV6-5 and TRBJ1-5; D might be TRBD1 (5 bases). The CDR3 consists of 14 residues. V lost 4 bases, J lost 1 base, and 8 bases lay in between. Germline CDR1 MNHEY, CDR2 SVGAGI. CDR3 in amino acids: CASSLDRSNQPQHF. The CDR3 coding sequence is TGTGCCAGCAGTTTAGACAGAAGCAATCAGCCCCAGCATTTT.

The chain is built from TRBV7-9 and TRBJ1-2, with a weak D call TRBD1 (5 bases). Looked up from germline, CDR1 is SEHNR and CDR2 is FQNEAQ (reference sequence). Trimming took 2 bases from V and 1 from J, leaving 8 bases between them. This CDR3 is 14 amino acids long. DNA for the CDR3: TGTGCCAGCAGCTTATCGGACATTAACTATGGCTACACCTTC. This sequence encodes CASSLSDINYGYTF.

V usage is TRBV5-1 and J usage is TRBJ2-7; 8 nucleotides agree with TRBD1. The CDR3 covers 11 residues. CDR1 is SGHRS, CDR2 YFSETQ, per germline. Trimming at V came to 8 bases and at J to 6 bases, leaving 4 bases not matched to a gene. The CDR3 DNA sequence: TGCGCCAGTTTTACAGGGGGCGAGCAGTACTTC. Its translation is CASFTGGEQYF.

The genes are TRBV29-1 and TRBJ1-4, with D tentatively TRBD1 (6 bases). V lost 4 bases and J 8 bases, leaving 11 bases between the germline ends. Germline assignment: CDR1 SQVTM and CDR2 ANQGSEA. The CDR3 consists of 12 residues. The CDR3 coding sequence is TGCAGCGTTGCACAGGGAGGCGAAAAACTGTTTTTT. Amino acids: CSVAQGGEKLFF.

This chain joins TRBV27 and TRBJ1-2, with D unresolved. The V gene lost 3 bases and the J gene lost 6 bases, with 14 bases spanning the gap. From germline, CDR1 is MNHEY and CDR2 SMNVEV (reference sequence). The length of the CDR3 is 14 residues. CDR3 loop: CASSFIGFKDGYTF. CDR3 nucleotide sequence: TGTGCCAGCAGTTTCATAGGGTTCAAGGATGGCTACACCTTC.

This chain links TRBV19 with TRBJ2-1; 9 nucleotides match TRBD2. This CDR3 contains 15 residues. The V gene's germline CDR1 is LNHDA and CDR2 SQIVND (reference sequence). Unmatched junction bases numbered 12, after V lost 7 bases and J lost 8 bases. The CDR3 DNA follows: TGTGCCAGTAAAGGGCGGGGGGGCCAAGAATATGAGCAGTTCTTC. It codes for CASKGRGGQEYEQFF.

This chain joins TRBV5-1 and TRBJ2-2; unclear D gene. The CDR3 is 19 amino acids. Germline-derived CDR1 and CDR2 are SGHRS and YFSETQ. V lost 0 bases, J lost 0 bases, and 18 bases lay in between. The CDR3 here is CASSLAPATHPSNTGELFF. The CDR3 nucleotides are TGCGCCAGCAGCTTGGCCCCAGCCACCCATCCCTCGAACACCGGGGAGCTGTTTTTT.

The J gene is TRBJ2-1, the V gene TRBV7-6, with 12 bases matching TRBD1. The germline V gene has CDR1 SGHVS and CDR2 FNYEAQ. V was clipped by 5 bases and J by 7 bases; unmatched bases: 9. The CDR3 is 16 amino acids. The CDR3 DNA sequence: TGTGCCAGCAGCCCAGGGACAGGGGGCGGTCGGAATGAGCAGTTCTTC. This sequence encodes CASSPGTGGGRNEQFF.

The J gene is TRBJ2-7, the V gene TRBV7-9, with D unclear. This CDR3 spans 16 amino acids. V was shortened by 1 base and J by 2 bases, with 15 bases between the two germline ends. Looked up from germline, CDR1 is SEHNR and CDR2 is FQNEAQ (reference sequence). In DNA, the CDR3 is TGTGCCAGCAGCTTAGGTCGTGGCAGGAGAACCTACGAGCAGTACTTC. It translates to CASSLGRGRRTYEQYF.

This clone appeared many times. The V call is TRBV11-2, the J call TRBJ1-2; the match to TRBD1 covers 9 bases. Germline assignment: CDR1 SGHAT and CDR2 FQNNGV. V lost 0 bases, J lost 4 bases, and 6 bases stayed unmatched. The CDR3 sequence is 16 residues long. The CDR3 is CASSLDRRTGAYGYTF. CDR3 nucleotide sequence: TGTGCCAGCAGCTTAGACCGTAGGACAGGGGCCTATGGCTACACCTTC.

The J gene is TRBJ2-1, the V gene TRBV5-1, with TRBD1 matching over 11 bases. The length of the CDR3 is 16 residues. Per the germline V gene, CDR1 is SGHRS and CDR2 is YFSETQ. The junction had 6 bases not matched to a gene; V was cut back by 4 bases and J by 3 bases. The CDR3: CASSGTGGDHYNEQFF. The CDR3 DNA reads TGCGCCAGCAGCGGGACAGGGGGGGACCACTACAATGAGCAGTTCTTC.

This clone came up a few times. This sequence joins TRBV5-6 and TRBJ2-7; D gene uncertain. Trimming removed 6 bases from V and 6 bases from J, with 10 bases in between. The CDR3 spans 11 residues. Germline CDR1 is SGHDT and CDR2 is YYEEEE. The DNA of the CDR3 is TGTGCCAGCAATTTACGGCTCGAGCAGTACTTC. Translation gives CASNLRLEQYF.

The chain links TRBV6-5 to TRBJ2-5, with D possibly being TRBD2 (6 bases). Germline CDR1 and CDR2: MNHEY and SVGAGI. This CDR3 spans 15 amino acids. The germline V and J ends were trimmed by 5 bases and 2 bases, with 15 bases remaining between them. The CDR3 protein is CASSAWQGGQETQYF. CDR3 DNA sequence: TGTGCCAGCAGTGCTTGGCAGGGAGGTCAAGAGACCCAGTACTTC.

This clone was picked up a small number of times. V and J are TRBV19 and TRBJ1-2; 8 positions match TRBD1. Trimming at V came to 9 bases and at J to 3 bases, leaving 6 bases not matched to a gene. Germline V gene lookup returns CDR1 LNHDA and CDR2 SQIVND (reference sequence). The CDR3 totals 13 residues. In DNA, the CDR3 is TGTGCCAGCAGGACAGGGAGGGACTATGGCTACACCTTC. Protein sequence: CASRTGRDYGYTF.

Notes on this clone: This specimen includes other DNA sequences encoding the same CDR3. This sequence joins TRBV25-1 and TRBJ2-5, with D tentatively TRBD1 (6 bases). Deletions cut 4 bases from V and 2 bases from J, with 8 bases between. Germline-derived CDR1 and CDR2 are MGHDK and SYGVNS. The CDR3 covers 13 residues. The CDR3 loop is CASSGTGQETQYF. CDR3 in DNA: TGTGCCAGCAGTGGTACAGGGCAAGAGACCCAGTACTTC. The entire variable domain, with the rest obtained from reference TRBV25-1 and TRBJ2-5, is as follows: EADIYQTPRYLVIGTGKKITLECSQTMGHDKMYWYQQDPGMELHLIHYSYGVNSTEKGDLSSESTVSRIRTEHFPLTLESARPSHTSQYLCASSGTGQETQYFGPGTRLLVL.

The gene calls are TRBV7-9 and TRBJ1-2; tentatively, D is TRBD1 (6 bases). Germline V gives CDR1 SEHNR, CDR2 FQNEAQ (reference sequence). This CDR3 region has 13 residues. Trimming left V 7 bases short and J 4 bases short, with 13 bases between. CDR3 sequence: CASTLGGVYGYTF. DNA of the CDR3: TGTGCCAGCACCCTAGGGGGGGTCTATGGCTACACCTTC.

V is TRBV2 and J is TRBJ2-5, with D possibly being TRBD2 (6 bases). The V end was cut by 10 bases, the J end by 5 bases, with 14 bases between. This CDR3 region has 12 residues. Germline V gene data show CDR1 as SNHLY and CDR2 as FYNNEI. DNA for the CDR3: TGTGCCACCAAGTATCTAGCGGAGACCCAGTACTTC. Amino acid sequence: CATKYLAETQYF.

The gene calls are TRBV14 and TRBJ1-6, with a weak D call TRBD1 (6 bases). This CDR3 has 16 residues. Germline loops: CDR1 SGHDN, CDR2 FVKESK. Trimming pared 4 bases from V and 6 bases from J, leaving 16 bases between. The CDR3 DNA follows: TGTGCCAGCAGCCGAAGAGAAACAGGGCGTAATTCACCCCTCCACTTT. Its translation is CASSRRETGRNSPLHF.

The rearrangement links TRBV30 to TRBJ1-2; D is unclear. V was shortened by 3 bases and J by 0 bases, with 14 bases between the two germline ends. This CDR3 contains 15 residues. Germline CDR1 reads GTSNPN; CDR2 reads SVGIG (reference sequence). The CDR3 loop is CAWSPPARANYGYTF. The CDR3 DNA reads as TGTGCCTGGAGCCCCCCGGCCAGAGCTAACTATGGCTACACCTTC.

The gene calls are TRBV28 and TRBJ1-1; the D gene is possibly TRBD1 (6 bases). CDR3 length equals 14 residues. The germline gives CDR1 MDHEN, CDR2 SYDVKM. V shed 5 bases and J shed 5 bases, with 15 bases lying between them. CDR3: CASSPGGAKTEAFF. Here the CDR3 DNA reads TGTGCCAGCAGTCCCGGGGGGGCGAAGACTGAAGCTTTCTTT.

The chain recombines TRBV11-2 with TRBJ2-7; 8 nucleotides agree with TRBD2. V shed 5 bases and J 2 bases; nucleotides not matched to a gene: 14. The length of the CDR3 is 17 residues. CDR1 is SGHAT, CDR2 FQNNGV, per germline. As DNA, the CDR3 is TGTGCCAGCAGCCTCCTTGAGCGGGAGAGGGAACCCTACGAGCAGTACTTC. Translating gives CASSLLEREREPYEQYF.

The CDR3 reads CASSAGGPLADTQYF. The CDR3 DNA reads as TGTGCCAGCAGTGCCGGGGGGCCTCTGGCAGATACGCAGTATTTT. This chain uses TRBV6-1 with TRBJ2-3; D may be TRBD2 (7 bases). The CDR3 extends over 15 amino acids. In germline, CDR1 is MNHNS, CDR2 SASEGT. V lost 4 bases, J lost 4 bases, and 15 bases lay in between.

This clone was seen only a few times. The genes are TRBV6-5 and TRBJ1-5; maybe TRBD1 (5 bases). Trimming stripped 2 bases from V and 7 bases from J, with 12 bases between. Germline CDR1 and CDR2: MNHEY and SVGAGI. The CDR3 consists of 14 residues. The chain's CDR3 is CASSYRRDGQPQHF. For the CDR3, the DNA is TGTGCCAGCAGTTACAGGAGGGACGGGCAGCCCCAGCATTTT.

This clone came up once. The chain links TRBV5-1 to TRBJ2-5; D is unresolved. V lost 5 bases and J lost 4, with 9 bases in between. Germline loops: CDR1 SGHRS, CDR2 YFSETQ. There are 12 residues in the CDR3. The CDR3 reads CASSRLGETQYF. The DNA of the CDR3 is TGCGCCAGCAGTCGCCTTGGAGAGACCCAGTACTTC.

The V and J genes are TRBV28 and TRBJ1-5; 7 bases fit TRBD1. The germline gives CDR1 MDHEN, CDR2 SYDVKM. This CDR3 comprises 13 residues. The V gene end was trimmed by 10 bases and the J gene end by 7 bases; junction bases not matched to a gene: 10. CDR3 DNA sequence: TGTGCCACCGGAGGGGACAGTTGGCAGCCCCAGCATTTT. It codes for CATGGDSWQPQHF.

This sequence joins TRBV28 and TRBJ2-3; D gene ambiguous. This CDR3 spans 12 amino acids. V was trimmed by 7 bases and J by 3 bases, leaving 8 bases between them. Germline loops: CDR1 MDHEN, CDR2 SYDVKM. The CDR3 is CASTWGTDTQYF. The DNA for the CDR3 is TGTGCCAGCACCTGGGGAACAGATACGCAGTATTTT.